There are a few counts of the clone carrying this T cell receptor (beta chain). The antigen is undetermined. The sample comes from a study of T cells in Graves' hyperthyroidism and ophthalmopathy. Disease duration under 2 months; hyperthyroidism patients were aged 18 to 65. Regarding the study as a whole: A 13 V-J signature model discriminated ophthalmopathy versus stable hyperthyroidism.

The CDR3 is made up of 15 amino acids. Trimming pared 5 bases from V and 0 bases from J, leaving 14 bases between. In germline, CDR1 is MNHNS, CDR2 SASEGT. It was RNA transcripts that yielded the amplified TCR beta CDR3 regions. HTBI primers were the set used in a first-round RT-PCR of the TCR CDR3. TCRdb re-analysed the multiplex PCR reads in MiXCR, keeping a single row per CDR3 protein. The repertoire consists of around 380,000 distinct CDR3 sequences, with about 13% occurring once and the leading ten covering about a fifth. The gene calls are TRBV6-1 and TRBJ2-7; TRBD1 might be the D (8 bases). Specimen: blood. The receptor comes from a young man with Graves' hyperthyroidism that later progressed to Graves' ophthalmopathy. CDR3 sequence: CASSLYRGGSYEQYF. The CDR3 region has the DNA TGTGCCAGCAGTTTATACAGGGGGGGCTCCTACGAGCAGTACTTC.